The 30 T cell receptor beta chains presented below share a single source sample, sequenced in a study of PD-L1 blockade in urothelial cancer. Time point noted: pretreatment peripheral blood. Using immunoSEQ multiplex PCR, the repertoire was profiled, and TCRdb retains in-frame clones only, with some absent. Among 43,000 or so clones listed, 80% were seen once. This material consisted of PBMCs, taken around atezolizumab (anti-PD-L1) treatment. Receptors were obtained from a man in his sixties with urothelial cancer.

This clone showed up just a few times. The chain recombines TRBV4-2 with TRBJ2-7, with a weak D call TRBD2 (5 bases). Germline CDR1 reads LGHNA; CDR2 reads YNFKEQ. This CDR3 contains 16 residues. The V and J ends lost 3 bases and 0 bases respectively, with 15 bases between them. The CDR3 DNA reads as TGTGCCAGCAGCCAGGGAGTGGGAGTTAGCTCCTACGAGCAGTACTTC. Its protein product is CASSQGVGVSSYEQYF.

V is TRBV5-1 and J is TRBJ1-1; D possibly corresponds to TRBD1 (6 bases). This CDR3 contains 15 residues. CDR1 is SGHRS and CDR2 is YFSETQ in the germline V gene. V shed 0 bases and J shed 4 bases, with 13 bases lying between them. CDR3 sequence (DNA): TGCGCCAGCAGCTTGGGAGGCAGGGGTACCACTGAAGCTTTCTTT. Translation: CASSLGGRGTTEAFF.

The chain combines TRBV21-1 with TRBJ1-5; the table names TRBD1, a call not compared with the DNA. TRBV21-1 is given as a pseudogene. This CDR3 has 17 residues. This chain's CDR3 is CASSKERTGYGSQPQHF. CDR3 DNA: TGTGCCAGCAGCAAAGAGAGAACAGGGTACGGCAGCCAGCCCCAGCATTTT.

The chain employs TRBV4-3 and TRBJ2-7; D may be TRBD1 (6 bases). The CDR3 consists of 16 residues. Germline V CDR1 and CDR2: LGHNA, YSLEER. Deletions cut 0 bases from V and 1 base from J, with 13 bases between. The CDR3 spells CASSQDQGRWSYEQYF. For the CDR3, the DNA is TGCGCCAGCAGCCAAGACCAGGGGAGATGGTCCTACGAGCAGTACTTC.

V and J are TRBV27 and TRBJ2-7, with TRBD1 matching 12 bases. The CDR3 contains 17 residues. J gave up 8 bases and V 0 bases, and 11 bases lay outside the gene matches. Germline assignment: CDR1 MNHEY and CDR2 SMNVEV (reference sequence). The CDR3 DNA sequence: TGTGCCAGCAGTTTATCGCCACCGGGACAGGGGGCAGCTAAGCAGTACTTC. Encoded protein: CASSLSPPGQGAAKQYF.

The V gene is TRBV5-1, the J gene TRBJ2-7, with 10 bases aligning to TRBD1. V gave up 3 bases and J gave up 7 bases; unmatched junction bases: 7. From germline, CDR1 is SGHRS and CDR2 YFSETQ. The CDR3 loop spans 14 amino acids. The CDR3 DNA sequence: TGCGCCAGCAGCTCCGACAGGGGGCCTGAAGAGCAGTACTTC. Translation gives CASSSDRGPEEQYF.

The chain links TRBV11-2 to TRBJ2-7; D might be TRBD2 (6 bases). CDR1 and CDR2 (germline): SGHAT, FQNNGV. The length of the CDR3 is 15 residues. Trimming left V 5 bases short and J 5 bases short, with 19 bases between. In DNA, the CDR3 is TGTGCCAGCAGCCCGGGACTCTTCGAAGTCCACGAGCAGTACTTC. Residues: CASSPGLFEVHEQYF.

The chain couples TRBV6-5 to TRBJ2-7; D ambiguous. Germline CDR1 and CDR2: MNHEY and SVGAGI. The CDR3 has 15 amino acids. V was clipped by 0 bases and J by 6 bases, with 15 bases between them. CDR3 DNA: TGTGCCAGCAGTTACTCGAAGACATGGGTCTCCGAGCAGTACTTC. Translated, it gives CASSYSKTWVSEQYF.

V gene TRBV11-2 combines with J gene TRBJ2-4, with D maybe TRBD1 (7 bases). Trimming removed 4 bases at V and 2 bases at J, with 9 bases between. There are 14 residues in the CDR3. Germline V CDR1 and CDR2: SGHAT, FQNNGV. The CDR3 region has the DNA TGTGCCAGCAGCTCAGGGGGGACCAAAAACATTCAGTACTTC. Its protein product is CASSSGGTKNIQYF.

The chain uses TRBV7-9 and TRBJ2-7; D call uncertain. Trimming removed 5 bases from V and 2 bases from J, with 10 bases in between. The CDR3 is made up of 13 amino acids. Germline lookup yields CDR1 SEHNR and CDR2 FQNEAQ (reference sequence). CDR3 DNA sequence: TGTGCCAGCAGCACAGCAGGCACCTACGAGCAGTACTTC. This gives the protein CASSTAGTYEQYF.

The chain joins TRBV7-6 to TRBJ1-5; tentatively, D is TRBD1 (5 bases). The length of the CDR3 is 13 residues. V shed 3 bases and J shed 5 bases, with 8 bases lying between them. CDR1 and CDR2 from the germline V gene are SGHVS and FNYEAQ. The CDR3 is CASSLGLDQPQHF. The CDR3 nucleotides read TGTGCCAGCAGCTTGGGGCTCGATCAGCCCCAGCATTTT.

This chain uses TRBV6-5 with TRBJ1-6; TRBD1 agrees at 8 bases. The CDR3 runs 14 residues. The junction had 3 bases not matched to a gene; V was cut back by 6 bases and J by 5 bases. The V gene's germline CDR1 is MNHEY and CDR2 SVGAGI. The CDR3 protein is CASRRGQDNSPLHF. The CDR3 DNA reads TGTGCCAGCAGAAGGGGACAGGATAATTCACCCCTCCACTTT.

This clone was seen only a few times. The chain combines TRBV6-5 with TRBJ1-6; the match to TRBD1 covers 8 bases. The V and J ends lost 7 bases and 9 bases, in that order; junction bases with no gene match: 11. The CDR3 consists of 15 residues. Germline lookup yields CDR1 MNHEY and CDR2 SVGAGI. CDR3 sequence (DNA): TGTGCCAGCAATCCCGGGGGACAGGTGGCTTCACCCCTCCACTTT. It specifies CASNPGGQVASPLHF.

The V and J genes are TRBV6-6 and TRBJ1-1; possible D gene TRBD1, 5 bases. The CDR3 is made up of 10 amino acids. The germline gives CDR1 MNHNY, CDR2 SVGAGI (reference sequence). Trimming cost V 6 bases and J 8 bases, with 7 bases left between them. Here the CDR3 reads CASRRQEAFF. In DNA form, the CDR3 reads TGTGCCAGCAGGAGACAGGAAGCTTTCTTT.

This chain connects TRBV4-2 to TRBJ2-5; 8 bases map to TRBD1. This CDR3 is built from 18 residues. V dropped 1 base and J dropped 5; count of bases not matched to a gene: 15. Per the germline V gene, CDR1 is LGHNA and CDR2 is YNFKEQ. The CDR3 DNA sequence: TGTGCCAGCAGCCAAGGGAATCCGGACAGGGCCGATCACGAGACCCAGTACTTC. Translated: CASSQGNPDRADHETQYF.

The chain is built from TRBV5-4 and TRBJ2-5; tentatively, D is TRBD2 (5 bases). CDR1 and CDR2 from the germline V gene are SGHNT and YYREEE (reference sequence). CDR3 length equals 14 residues. The V end was cut by 0 bases, the J end by 1 base, with 7 bases between. CDR3 in DNA: TGTGCCAGCAGCTTGGGGGGAGTCCAAGAGACCCAGTACTTC. It encodes CASSLGGVQETQYF.

The genes are TRBV29-1 and TRBJ1-5; D is perhaps TRBD1 (6 bases). The CDR3 totals 13 residues. Trimming removed 4 bases from V and 4 bases from J, with 11 bases in between. The germline V gene encodes CDR1 SQVTM and CDR2 ANQGSEA. The chain's CDR3 is CSVAIDRNQPQHF. The CDR3 nucleotides read TGCAGCGTTGCAATAGACAGGAATCAGCCCCAGCATTTT.

This clone was picked up a small number of times. V gene TRBV5-4 combines with J gene TRBJ1-2, with TRBD1 as a possible D gene (5 bases). The germline V and J ends were trimmed by 4 bases and 2 bases, with 9 bases remaining between them. The CDR3 covers 13 residues. Germline V gene lookup returns CDR1 SGHNT and CDR2 YYREEE (reference sequence). DNA of the CDR3: TGTGCCAGCAGCGCGGGACTGAACTATGGCTACACCTTC. Translation: CASSAGLNYGYTF.

The J gene is TRBJ2-7, the V gene TRBV5-1, with D perhaps TRBD2 (6 bases). CDR1 and CDR2 from the germline V gene are SGHRS and YFSETQ. V lost 4 bases, J lost 3 bases, and 14 bases lay in between. The CDR3 totals 14 residues. The CDR3 nucleotides read TGCGCCAGCAGCCTGGAGGGGCATTACTACGAGCAGTACTTC. Residues: CASSLEGHYYEQYF.

This clone was counted ten times or more. The chain joins TRBV19 to TRBJ2-7, with 7 bases that match TRBD2. V was pared by 10 bases and J by 0 bases, with 9 bases of the junction left unmatched. Germline assignment: CDR1 LNHDA and CDR2 SQIVND (reference sequence). This CDR3 is 14 amino acids long. The CDR3 spells CATSAGGSSYEQYF. The CDR3 DNA reads as TGTGCCACCTCAGCGGGCGGGAGCTCCTACGAGCAGTACTTC.

CDR3 DNA sequence: TGTGCCAGTAGTATAGAGGCAGGATGGGCTCAGCCCCAGCATTTT. Protein product: CASSIEAGWAQPQHF. V and J are TRBV19 and TRBJ1-5; no firm D call. CDR3 length: 15 amino acids. CDR1 and CDR2 (germline): LNHDA, SQIVND (reference sequence). With 0 bases removed from V and 6 bases from J, the gap between germline ends came to 12 bases.

This clone turned up a few times. The chain couples TRBV28 to TRBJ2-1; D unresolved. Trimming shortened V by 2 bases and J by 0 bases, and 5 bases separated the two germline ends. The CDR3 totals 14 residues. CDR1 MDHEN and CDR2 SYDVKM come from the germline V gene. The CDR3 is CASSLPSSYNEQFF. CDR3 in DNA: TGTGCCAGCAGTTTACCTAGCTCCTACAATGAGCAGTTCTTC.

Note on this clone: At one end the junction does not follow the germline gene, possibly because of a read error. The rearrangement uses TRBV28 and TRBJ2-7; TRBD1 is a possible D gene (5 bases). This CDR3 has 12 residues. Germline lookup yields CDR1 MDHEN and CDR2 SYDVKM. The CDR3 loop is CASSLPTVPADF. DNA of the CDR3: TGTGCCAGCAGTTTACCGACAGTACCCGCGGACTTC.

The rearrangement uses TRBV6-1 and TRBJ1-5, with TRBD1 matching 8 bases. This CDR3 has 17 amino acids. Trimming at V came to 3 bases and at J to 2 bases, leaving 9 bases not matched to a gene. Germline values: CDR1 MNHNS, CDR2 SASEGT. The CDR3 DNA sequence: TGTGCCAGCAGTGATTTGGCAGGGGGCTTGGGCAATCAGCCCCAGCATTTT. Amino acids: CASSDLAGGLGNQPQHF.

The V and J genes are TRBV19 and TRBJ2-7; TRBD1 matches 7 bases. Per the germline V gene, CDR1 is LNHDA and CDR2 is SQIVND (reference sequence). V shed 8 bases, J shed 2 bases, and the junction held 6 bases outside the gene matches. This CDR3 spans 13 amino acids. The CDR3 loop is CASPMTGPYEQYF. For the CDR3, the DNA is TGTGCCAGTCCTATGACAGGGCCCTACGAGCAGTACTTC.

The rearrangement links TRBV10-1 to TRBJ1-1, with D perhaps TRBD1 (6 bases). With 0 bases removed from V and 4 bases from J, the gap between germline ends came to 12 bases. CDR3 length: 15 amino acids. The germline CDR1 and CDR2 sequences are WNHNN and SYGVQD (reference sequence). DNA of the CDR3: TGCGCCAGCAGTGAGTCCCCTACAGGGAGCACTGAAGCTTTCTTT. Residues: CASSESPTGSTEAFF.

In its sample, this clone was seen many times. In DNA form, the CDR3 reads TGTGCCAGCACCCACGGTCCCGGCAATCAGCCCCAGCATTTT. The encoded protein is CASTHGPGNQPQHF. The rearrangement links TRBV6-5 to TRBJ1-5; D is undetermined. Trimming left V 7 bases short and J 2 bases short, with 12 bases between. Looked up from germline, CDR1 is MNHEY and CDR2 is SVGAGI. This CDR3 is built from 14 residues.

The V and J genes are TRBV5-1 and TRBJ2-3; 8 bases line up with TRBD2. The CDR3 sequence is 13 residues long. The germline gives CDR1 SGHRS, CDR2 YFSETQ. Unmatched junction bases numbered 5, after V lost 4 bases and J lost 7 bases. CDR3 sequence (DNA): TGCGCCAGCAGCAAGCCGGGAGGGAATACGCAGTATTTT. Protein: CASSKPGGNTQYF.

This sequence joins TRBV5-1 and TRBJ2-1; 7 nucleotides line up with TRBD2. This CDR3 spans 20 amino acids. The V segment lost 4 bases and the J segment 0 bases; nucleotides outside the gene matches: 19. CDR1 is SGHRS, CDR2 YFSETQ, per germline. As DNA, the CDR3 is TGCGCCAGCAGCCCCGCCTTGGGGCGGGGGAAACCCAGCTCCTACAATGAGCAGTTCTTC. Its protein is CASSPALGRGKPSSYNEQFF.

The chain couples TRBV30 to TRBJ1-1; D might be TRBD1 (5 bases). Germline CDR1 and CDR2: GTSNPN and SVGIG (reference sequence). Trimming cost V 0 bases and J 0 bases, with 11 bases left between them. The CDR3 has 15 amino acids. DNA of the CDR3: TGTGCCTGGAGTGTACTTGACAGATTGAACACTGAAGCTTTCTTT. Amino acid sequence: CAWSVLDRLNTEAFF.